This T cell receptor beta chain was found in a study of T-cell memory formation after mild COVID-19. Employing constant-segment primers, 5'RACE generated TCR alpha and TCR beta cDNA libraries bearing sample barcodes and UMIs. In TCRdb, the 5' RACE reads were re-called with MiXCR into one record per CDR3 protein. Counted here are some 120,000 distinct CDR3 sequences, 5% to 6.5% occurring once; the ten biggest clones make up over 2%. The V and J ends lost 0 bases and 0 bases respectively, with 16 bases between them. The CDR3 spans 18 residues. Germline values: CDR1 LGHNA, CDR2 YSLEER. This clonotype showed up many times. What it recognizes is unknown. Study-wide results and caveats: In second-wave clones peaking day 37, SARS-CoV-2 specificity remained unconfirmed.

The source of this sequence is an adult woman who had mild COVID-19 (a few samples of this study predate the infection). Cell type and time point are not known. The V call is TRBV4-3, the J call TRBJ2-3, with a tentative D call TRBD2 (6 bases). The material sequenced was PBMCs or a T cell subset sorted from them (not recorded which). The CDR3 DNA reads as TGCGCCAGCAGCCAAGAGGGGGTTGGGGGGACGAGCACAGATACGCAGTATTTT. This gives the protein CASSQEGVGGTSTDTQYF.